The 29 T cell receptor beta chains reported below all come from one sample, sequenced in a study of blood T cell repertoires in COVID-19. The assay was immunoSEQ multiplex PCR, and TCRdb's table has in-frame clones only and misses some. This repertoire shows roughly 200,000 clones, approximately 90% found once; its top ten account for less than 7.5%. The sequenced sample consisted of peripheral blood. The receptors derive from a woman aged 40 to 50 who had recovered from COVID-19.

The gene calls are TRBV11-2 and TRBJ2-1; 8 nucleotides match TRBD2. J gave up 2 bases and V 0 bases, and 9 bases lay outside the gene matches. Germline V CDR1 and CDR2: SGHAT, FQNNGV. There are 18 residues in the CDR3. The CDR3 region is CASSLDSSGGPPYNEQFF. CDR3 coding DNA: TGTGCCAGCAGCTTAGATAGCAGCGGGGGTCCCCCCTACAATGAGCAGTTCTTC.

This sequence joins TRBV7-2 and TRBJ2-2; 8 nucleotides line up with TRBD2. Per germline, CDR1 SGHTA and CDR2 FQGNSA. This CDR3 is 16 amino acids long. J lost 4 bases, V lost 5 bases, and 9 bases had no gene match. CDR3: CASSVAGGGVTGELFF. The CDR3 region has the DNA TGTGCCAGCAGCGTCGCGGGGGGAGGGGTCACCGGGGAGCTGTTTTTT.

This chain links TRBV4-3 with TRBJ1-1; 7 bases match TRBD1. Germline loops: CDR1 LGHNA, CDR2 YSLEER. The V gene end was trimmed by 0 bases and the J gene end by 4 bases; junction bases not matched to a gene: 14. The CDR3 runs 18 residues. DNA of the CDR3: TGCGCCAGCAGCCAAGATACCCGGAGGGGGCATGGAGGCACTGAAGCTTTCTTT. Translated: CASSQDTRRGHGGTEAFF.

The V and J genes are TRBV20-1 and TRBJ2-3; tentative D call: TRBD1 (6 bases). The germline gives CDR1 DFQATT, CDR2 SNEGSKA (reference sequence). The germline V and J ends were trimmed by 8 bases and 5 bases, with 11 bases remaining between them. CDR3 length equals 11 residues. The CDR3 bases are TGCAGTACCACACAGGGAGATACGCAGTATTTT. It translates to CSTTQGDTQYF.

This clone came up once. The chain is built from TRBV7-2 and TRBJ1-6; 7 bases match TRBD1. V lost 7 bases to trimming and J lost 7 bases; unmatched junction nucleotides: 7. Germline lookup yields CDR1 SGHTA and CDR2 FQGNSA. The length of the CDR3 is 14 residues. The CDR3 here is CASTRGQSNSPLHF. The DNA for the CDR3 is TGTGCCAGCACCCGGGGACAGTCAAATTCACCCCTCCACTTT.

V and J are TRBV3-1 (or the pseudogene TRBV3-2) and TRBJ2-3, with D possibly TRBD1 on 5 matching bases. The V end lost 1 base, the J end lost 6 bases, and 14 bases lay between the germline ends. This CDR3 spans 15 amino acids. Germline values: CDR1 LGHDT, CDR2 YNNKEL (reference sequence). CDR3 nucleotide sequence: TGTGCCAGCAGCCAAGGAAACCAGGGTGGGGATACGCAGTATTTT. Protein sequence: CASSQGNQGGDTQYF.

V gene TRBV19 combines with J gene TRBJ2-1, with D tentatively TRBD1 (5 bases). This CDR3 has 13 residues. Germline CDR1 is LNHDA and CDR2 is SQIVND (reference sequence). The germline V and J ends were trimmed by 7 bases and 4 bases, with 11 bases remaining between them. The CDR3, as DNA: TGTGCCAGTAATTGGGGCGGTTACAATGAGCAGTTCTTC. It translates to CASNWGGYNEQFF.

Comments on this clone: The sample carries other DNA sequences with the same CDR3. The CDR3 nucleotides read TGTGCCAGCAGAAGACTAGCGGGGACCTACGAGCAGTACTTC. Its translation: CASRRLAGTYEQYF. The rearrangement joins TRBV6-6 to TRBJ2-7; 11 positions agree with TRBD2. Germline V lookup: CDR1 MNHNY, CDR2 SVGAGI (reference sequence). With 6 bases clipped from V and 2 bases from J, the junction kept 3 bases outside the gene matches. The CDR3 covers 14 residues.

The chain has TRBV28 and TRBJ2-7; 8 bases are a match to TRBD2. The CDR3 is 14 residues long. The J segment lost 6 bases and the V segment lost 5 bases, leaving 9 bases of the junction unmatched. CDR1 and CDR2 from the germline V gene are MDHEN and SYDVKM. The CDR3 loop reads CASSTPSGSTEQYF. CDR3 nucleotide sequence: TGTGCCAGCAGTACTCCGAGCGGGAGTACCGAGCAGTACTTC.

The rearrangement uses TRBV28 and TRBJ1-6, with a weak D call TRBD1 (6 bases). The germline V gene has CDR1 MDHEN and CDR2 SYDVKM. V lost 5 bases, J lost 7 bases, and 12 bases lay in between. The CDR3 sequence is 14 residues long. The CDR3 reads CASSLTGLNSPLHF. The CDR3 region has the DNA TGTGCCAGCAGTCTTACAGGGTTAAATTCACCCCTCCACTTT.

The chain recombines TRBV5-4 with TRBJ2-1; 9 bases agree with TRBD1. With V trimmed by 4 bases and J by 6 bases, 11 bases remained unmatched. CDR3 length equals 16 residues. Germline CDR1 and CDR2: SGHNT and YYREEE (reference sequence). CDR3 loop: CASSLTGTGIINEQFF. CDR3 DNA sequence: TGTGCCAGCAGCCTAACCGGGACAGGGATTATCAATGAGCAGTTCTTC.

The chain uses TRBV5-1 and TRBJ2-1; 9 nucleotides align to TRBD2. With 0 bases clipped from V and 7 bases from J, the junction kept 5 bases outside the gene matches. Germline CDR1 SGHRS, CDR2 YFSETQ. The CDR3 contains 15 residues. The CDR3 is CASSLAGTSSNEQFF. The CDR3 DNA reads TGCGCCAGCAGCTTGGCCGGGACTAGCAGTAATGAGCAGTTCTTC.

This clone was counted a few times. This rearrangement joins TRBV28 to TRBJ1-5, with D unresolved. V was clipped by 3 bases and J by 0 bases, with 9 bases between them. This CDR3 comprises 15 residues. CDR1 MDHEN and CDR2 SYDVKM come from the germline V gene. The CDR3 spells CASSFPPDSNQPQHF. The CDR3 DNA reads as TGTGCCAGCAGTTTTCCTCCAGATAGCAATCAGCCCCAGCATTTT.

The rearrangement joins TRBV30 to TRBJ2-7; 7 bases line up with TRBD1. CDR3 length equals 13 residues. Trimming took 0 bases from V and 6 from J; bases not matched to a gene: 5. The germline gives CDR1 GTSNPN, CDR2 SVGIG (reference sequence). CDR3 nucleotide sequence: TGTGCCTGGAGTGTCGAGGGGGCAAGCGAGCAGTACTTC. Amino acids: CAWSVEGASEQYF.

The rearrangement links TRBV2 to TRBJ1-1, with D possibly matching TRBD1 (5 bases). Germline CDR1 SNHLY, CDR2 FYNNEI. The length of the CDR3 is 16 residues. Trimming took off 4 bases at V and 3 bases at J, with 18 bases between the two ends. CDR3 sequence: CASSVEAGLRYTEAFF. CDR3 bases: TGTGCCAGCAGTGTAGAGGCAGGGCTTCGGTACACTGAAGCTTTCTTT.

V usage is TRBV7-9 and J usage is TRBJ1-2, with D tentatively TRBD1 (6 bases). CDR1 SEHNR and CDR2 FQNEAQ come from the germline V gene (reference sequence). The CDR3 has 14 amino acids. V shed 3 bases and J shed 6 bases, with 14 bases lying between them. The CDR3 reads CASSLQANRDGYTF. CDR3 coding DNA: TGTGCCAGCAGCTTGCAAGCCAACAGGGATGGCTACACCTTC. Filled out from reference TRBV7-9 and TRBJ1-2, the complete variable domain reads DTGVSQNPRHKITKRGQNVTFRCDPISEHNRLYWYRQTLGQGPEFLTYFQNEAQLEKSRLLSDRFSAERPKGSFSTLEIQRTEQGDSAMYLCASSLQANRDGYTFGSGTRLTVV.

V and J are TRBV29-1 and TRBJ2-7; 8 positions agree with TRBD2. The ends lost 6 bases at V and 9 bases at J; junction bases unmatched: 16. Germline V CDR1 and CDR2: SQVTM, ANQGSEA. The CDR3 is made up of 14 amino acids. CDR3 nucleotide sequence: TGCAGCGTGGCCGGGGGGGACACCATACGAGTGCAGTACTTC. Its translation: CSVAGGDTIRVQYF.

About this clone itself: Additional DNA sequences in this sample encode the identical CDR3. The V gene is TRBV5-1, the J gene TRBJ2-7; 9 bases fit TRBD1. V lost 5 bases to trimming and J lost 1 base; unmatched junction nucleotides: 1. Germline V gene lookup returns CDR1 SGHRS and CDR2 YFSETQ. This CDR3 is built from 13 residues. The CDR3 reads CASRGTGSYEQYF. The CDR3 DNA follows: TGCGCCAGCAGGGGGACAGGGTCCTACGAGCAGTACTTC.

This chain links TRBV5-1 with TRBJ2-7; maybe TRBD2 (6 bases). Trimming removed 4 bases at V and 2 bases at J, with 16 bases between. From germline, CDR1 is SGHRS and CDR2 YFSETQ. The CDR3 is made up of 15 amino acids. CDR3 loop: CASSDTSLAPYEQYF. The CDR3 bases are TGCGCCAGCAGCGACACTAGCCTGGCGCCCTACGAGCAGTACTTC.

The CDR3 is CASSIRGGIADTQYF. The CDR3 region has the DNA TGTGCCAGCAGTATAAGGGGTGGTATCGCAGATACGCAGTATTTT. The chain recombines TRBV7-2 with TRBJ2-3; the D gene is possibly TRBD1 (5 bases). Trimming took 6 bases from V and 4 from J, leaving 17 bases between them. The CDR3 runs 15 residues. Germline V gene sequence: CDR1 SGHTA, CDR2 FQGNSA.

This clone came up once. The chain employs TRBV19 and TRBJ1-3; D remains ambiguous. V was pared by 3 bases and J by 0 bases, with 12 bases between. The germline gives CDR1 LNHDA, CDR2 SQIVND (reference sequence). The CDR3 runs to 16 residues. DNA of the CDR3: TGTGCCAGTAGTATGTTCGTCCAGATCTCTGGAAACACCATATATTTT. It yields the protein CASSMFVQISGNTIYF.

The V and J genes are TRBV4-3 and TRBJ1-5; D is undetermined. V lost 1 base and J lost 4, with 5 bases in between. There are 13 residues in the CDR3. Per the germline V gene, CDR1 is LGHNA and CDR2 is YSLEER. CDR3 in DNA: TGCGCCAGCAGCCAAGTTCTGAATCAGCCCCAGCATTTT. Translated, it gives CASSQVLNQPQHF.

This chain uses TRBV19 with TRBJ1-5; TRBD1 aligns across 7 bases. CDR1 LNHDA and CDR2 SQIVND come from the germline V gene (reference sequence). Trimming cost V 5 bases and J 7 bases; bases outside gene matches: 8. This CDR3 is built from 14 residues. This CDR3 reads CASSVRDSGQPQHF. The CDR3 nucleotides are TGTGCCAGTAGTGTCCGGGACAGTGGACAGCCCCAGCATTTT.

This clone occurred once. The chain employs TRBV2 and TRBJ1-2; D is unclear. V gave up 5 bases and J gave up 6 bases, with 13 bases separating them. The CDR3 has 13 amino acids. Germline V gene sequence: CDR1 SNHLY, CDR2 FYNNEI. The CDR3 protein is CASSLGSLNGYTF. CDR3 coding DNA: TGTGCCAGCAGTCTCGGTTCGTTGAATGGCTACACCTTC.

The chain has TRBV5-4 and TRBJ2-5; D might be TRBD1 (6 bases). The germline V gene has CDR1 SGHNT and CDR2 YYREEE (reference sequence). The CDR3 is 14 amino acids. V lost 4 bases and J 1 base, leaving 11 bases between the germline ends. The DNA of the CDR3 is TGTGCCAGCAGCAAAGGACAGCCCCAAGAGACCCAGTACTTC. Its translation: CASSKGQPQETQYF.

This chain links TRBV6-5 with TRBJ1-5; D call uncertain. The CDR3 consists of 13 residues. V was clipped by 6 bases and J by 0 bases, with 6 bases between them. From germline, CDR1 is MNHEY and CDR2 SVGAGI. As DNA, the CDR3 is TGTGCCAGCAGGTCGTATAGCAATCAGCCCCAGCATTTT. Protein sequence: CASRSYSNQPQHF.

This CDR3 is CASTTSETGELFF. As DNA, the CDR3 is TGTGCCAGCACGACTAGCGAGACCGGGGAGCTGTTTTTT. This chain links TRBV2 with TRBJ2-2; 8 nucleotides align to TRBD2. Germline loops: CDR1 SNHLY, CDR2 FYNNEI. The J segment lost 5 bases and the V segment lost 7 bases, leaving 3 bases of the junction unmatched. CDR3 length: 13 amino acids.

The V gene is TRBV27, the J gene TRBJ2-7; D remains unclear. V was cut by 4 bases and J by 3 bases, with 7 bases left in between. This CDR3 region has 12 residues. Per germline, CDR1 MNHEY and CDR2 SMNVEV (reference sequence). CDR3 protein: CASSSRGYEQYF. CDR3 DNA: TGTGCCAGCAGTTCCCGAGGCTACGAGCAGTACTTC.

The rearrangement links TRBV5-1 to TRBJ2-7, with D tentatively TRBD1 (6 bases). V lost 5 bases to trimming and J lost 0 bases, with 12 bases between them. CDR3 length equals 14 residues. Germline V gene sequence: CDR1 SGHRS, CDR2 YFSETQ. This CDR3 is CASSLGQNSYEQYF. The CDR3, as DNA: TGCGCCAGCAGTCTAGGACAGAACTCCTACGAGCAGTACTTC.